Detailed here is one T cell receptor beta chain. After removal of 3 bases from V and 4 bases from J, the junction contained 11 bases not matched to a gene. CDR3 length: 16 residues. Germline CDR1 is DFQATT and CDR2 is SNEGSKA (reference sequence). This record comes from a study of blood T cell repertoires in COVID-19. The table came from immunoSEQ multiplex PCR; TCRdb's copy has only in-frame clones and leaves some out. The repertoire has about 95,000 clones, about 89% of them found once; the top ten carry about a sixth. The TCR originated in a human donor in a cohort sampled during active COVID-19. This chain uses TRBV20-1 with TRBJ2-5; 10 nucleotides align to TRBD2. Sequencing was done on a sample of peripheral blood. Here the CDR3 reads CSASDTLLAGVETQYF. The CDR3 DNA sequence: TGCAGTGCTAGTGACACCCTCCTAGCGGGGGTAGAGACCCAGTACTTC.